The 2 T cell receptor beta chains below were found in one sample sequenced in a study of shared T cell receptors in the human thymus. Measured with immunoSEQ multiplex PCR; TCRdb has only the in-frame clones, and not every one. The sample lists roughly 550,000 clones; around three quarters were seen once. The same data also went into a second study, on human thymus T cells.

The specimen sequenced was thymocytes. These receptors were taken from a boy under three years old with a congenital heart defect.

The J gene is TRBJ1-1, the V gene TRBV4-3; the D gene is possibly TRBD1 (6 bases). The CDR3 consists of 16 residues. Trimming cost V 2 bases and J 8 bases, with 21 bases left between them. Germline lookup yields CDR1 LGHNA and CDR2 YSLEER. The CDR3 nucleotides read TGCGCCAGCAGCCAAACCTCCGACAGGACGAGGGGGGAAGCTTTCTTT. Translated: CASSQTSDRTRGEAFF.

The chain has TRBV4-1 and TRBJ1-2, with a weak D call TRBD1 (5 bases). Germline V gene sequence: CDR1 MGHRA, CDR2 YSYEKL. The CDR3 extends over 20 amino acids. The V and J ends lost 0 bases and 2 bases respectively, with 25 bases between them. The CDR3 DNA reads as TGCGCCAGCAGCCAAGATAGTTTTGCAGGACAAACGGATTTCAACTATGGCTACACCTTC. It yields the protein CASSQDSFAGQTDFNYGYTF.